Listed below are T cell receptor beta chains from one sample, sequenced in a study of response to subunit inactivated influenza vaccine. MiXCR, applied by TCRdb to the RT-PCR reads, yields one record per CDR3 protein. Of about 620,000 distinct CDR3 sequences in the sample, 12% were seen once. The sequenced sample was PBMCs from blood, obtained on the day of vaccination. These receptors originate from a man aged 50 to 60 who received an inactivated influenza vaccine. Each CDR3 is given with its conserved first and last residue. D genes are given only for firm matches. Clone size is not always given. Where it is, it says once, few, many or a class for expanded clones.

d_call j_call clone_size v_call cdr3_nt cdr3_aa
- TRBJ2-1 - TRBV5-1 TGCGCCAGCAGCTGGGCCCCCCTGCTGGAGGGATACAATGAGCAGTTCTTC CASSWAPLLEGYNEQFF
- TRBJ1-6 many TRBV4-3 TGCGCCAGCAGCCTATCAAGCGGCAGCCATAATTCACCCCTCCACTTT CASSLSSGSHNSPLHF
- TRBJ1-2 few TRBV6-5 TGTGCCAGCAGTTACTCGGGGGTACTTCTCTATGGCTACACCTTC CASSYSGVLLYGYTF
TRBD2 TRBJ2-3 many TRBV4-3 TGCGCCAGCAGCCAAGAACTAGCGGGGGTCACAGATACGCAGTATTTT CASSQELAGVTDTQYF
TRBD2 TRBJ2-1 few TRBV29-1 TGCAGCGTAAGGGCTAGCGGGGATAATGAGCAGTTCTTC CSVRASGDNEQFF
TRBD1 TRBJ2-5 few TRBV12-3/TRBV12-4 TGTGCCAGCAGCCCCGGACAGGCGGGCCGACAAGAGACCCAGTACTTC CASSPGQAGRQETQYF
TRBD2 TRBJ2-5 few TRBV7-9 TGTGCCAGCAGCTTAGATCCGGGAGGCGGTGACACCCAGTACTTC CASSLDPGGGDTQYF
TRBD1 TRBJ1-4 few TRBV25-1 TGTGCCAGCAGGGGAGGGGGCGACAAACTGTTTTTT CASRGGGDKLFF
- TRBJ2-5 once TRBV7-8 TGTGCCAGCAGCTTGGAATACAGGAACCTGGACGAAGAGACCCAGTACTTC CASSLEYRNLDEETQYF
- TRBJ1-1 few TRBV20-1 TGCAGTGCGGTTCAGGGGAACACTGAAGCTTTCTTT CSAVQGNTEAFF